This T cell receptor (beta chain) derives from a study of blood T cell repertoires in COVID-19. As for the study in general: Acute and convalescent COVID-19 specimens originated in the United States, Italy and Spain.

The CDR3 is made up of 15 amino acids. The germline CDR1 and CDR2 sequences are LGHDT and YNNKEL (reference sequence). Trimming took 1 base from V and 2 from J; bases not matched to a gene: 4. Residents of over 20 US areas, aged about 18 to 89 years, made up the participants. Grouping used clinical history reported by participants in a survey and questionnaire. Sequencing used immunoSEQ multiplex PCR; TCRdb keeps in-frame clones, though not all of them. The table has about 400,000 clones, more than 75% seen once. Sequenced input: PBMCs or T cells enriched from blood (not recorded which). This clonotype was sampled from a woman aged 30 to 39 with acute COVID-19. The chain couples TRBV3-1 (or the pseudogene TRBV3-2) to TRBJ2-7; 8 bases map to TRBD1. CDR3 protein: CASSQAGTGAYEQYF. The CDR3 bases are TGTGCCAGCAGCCAAGCCGGGACAGGAGCCTACGAGCAGTACTTC.